This entry lists 10 T cell receptor beta chains sequenced from one sample in a study of human versus mouse CDR3 diversity and MHC coevolution. Method: immunoSEQ multiplex PCR; TCRdb's copy keeps in-frame clones and lacks some. Counted here are about 83,000 clones, just under 95% occurring once; the ten biggest clones make up roughly 0.16%. The specimen sequenced was naive CD4+ T cells from blood. Subset here: CD45RO-negative CD62L-positive naive CD4 T cells. All receptors derive from a person between 25 and 69 years old in good health.

The J gene is TRBJ1-6, the V gene TRBV7-9; D is perhaps TRBD1 (6 bases). The CDR3 sequence is 13 residues long. With 4 bases removed from V and 11 bases from J, the gap between germline ends came to 12 bases. Germline lookup yields CDR1 SEHNR and CDR2 FQNEAQ (reference sequence). The CDR3 loop reads CASSSRGQPPLHF. DNA for the CDR3: TGTGCCAGCAGCTCTCGAGGACAGCCACCCCTCCACTTT.

This clone was picked up a small number of times. V usage is TRBV5-8 and J usage is TRBJ1-3, with TRBD1 as a possible D gene (5 bases). Trimming removed 5 bases from V and 4 bases from J, with 10 bases in between. CDR1 SGHTS and CDR2 YDEGEE come from the germline V gene. The CDR3 covers 13 residues. The CDR3 loop reads CASSSGSGNTIYF. CDR3 in DNA: TGTGCCAGCAGTTCAGGGTCCGGAAACACCATATATTTT.

The chain uses TRBV6-1 and TRBJ1-3; D is unclear. The length of the CDR3 is 17 residues. Trimming cost V 3 bases and J 2 bases, with 17 bases left between them. The germline gives CDR1 MNHNS, CDR2 SASEGT. The CDR3 spells CASSDGIMLGTGNTIYF. In DNA, the CDR3 is TGTGCCAGCAGTGATGGTATAATGCTCGGTACTGGAAACACCATATATTTT.

The V gene is TRBV6-1, the J gene TRBJ2-7; TRBD1 is a possible D gene (6 bases). Germline V gene sequence: CDR1 MNHNS, CDR2 SASEGT. This CDR3 region has 15 residues. V lost 3 bases, J lost 2 bases, and 14 bases lay in between. The DNA for the CDR3 is TGTGCCAGCAGTGAGCAGGGGAAATCCACCTACGAGCAGTACTTC. Translating it yields CASSEQGKSTYEQYF.

The genes are TRBV28 and TRBJ1-5; 7 bases agree with TRBD1. The CDR3 contains 16 residues. The junction had 10 bases not matched to a gene; V was cut back by 6 bases and J by 2 bases. The germline gives CDR1 MDHEN, CDR2 SYDVKM. The CDR3 region is CASSPTGNLRNQPQHF. The CDR3 DNA sequence: TGTGCCAGCAGCCCGACAGGGAATTTGCGCAATCAGCCCCAGCATTTT.

The V call is TRBV5-1, the J call TRBJ1-6, with 9 positions matching TRBD1. The CDR3 sequence is 16 residues long. The V gene end was trimmed by 4 bases and the J gene end by 7 bases; junction bases not matched to a gene: 9. Germline V lookup: CDR1 SGHRS, CDR2 YFSETQ. CDR3 DNA sequence: TGCGCCAGCAGCCCGGGACAGGGAGAAGTAAATTCACCCCTCCACTTT. It yields the protein CASSPGQGEVNSPLHF.

The chain couples TRBV18 to TRBJ2-7, with a possible D match to TRBD1 (5 bases). Germline CDR1 KGHSH, CDR2 LQKENI. V was cut by 0 bases and J by 2 bases, with 8 bases left in between. CDR3 length: 14 amino acids. CDR3 sequence: CASSPPVRAYEQYF. The CDR3 coding sequence is TGTGCCAGCTCACCACCGGTCAGGGCCTACGAGCAGTACTTC.

CDR3 nucleotide sequence: TGTGCCAGCAGCCTCGGCCCTCCGAGACAGAAGGGCACAGATACGCAGTATTTT. Translation gives CASSLGPPRQKGTDTQYF. This rearrangement joins TRBV5-6 to TRBJ2-3, with D possibly being TRBD1 (5 bases). The CDR3 consists of 18 residues. Germline CDR1 is SGHDT and CDR2 is YYEEEE. Between the trimmed V and J ends, which lost 4 bases and 1 base, there was a span of 22 bases.

This chain links TRBV10-3 with TRBJ2-1, with D uncertain. Germline V gene sequence: CDR1 ENHRY, CDR2 SYGVKD. The CDR3 consists of 12 residues. Trimming took 2 bases from V and 9 from J, leaving 8 bases between them. The CDR3 bases are TGTGCCATCAGTGAGGTAGCCAGTGAGCAGTTCTTC. Its protein is CAISEVASEQFF.

This clone was observed a handful of times. The DNA of the CDR3 is TGTGCCAGTAGTATCCCATGGACAGGGGCTGAAGCTTTCTTT. Translated: CASSIPWTGAEAFF. The J gene is TRBJ1-1, the V gene TRBV19, with 9 bases identical to TRBD1. V was clipped by 3 bases and J by 6 bases; unmatched bases: 5. The CDR3 extends over 14 amino acids. CDR1 is LNHDA and CDR2 is SQIVND in the germline V gene (reference sequence).